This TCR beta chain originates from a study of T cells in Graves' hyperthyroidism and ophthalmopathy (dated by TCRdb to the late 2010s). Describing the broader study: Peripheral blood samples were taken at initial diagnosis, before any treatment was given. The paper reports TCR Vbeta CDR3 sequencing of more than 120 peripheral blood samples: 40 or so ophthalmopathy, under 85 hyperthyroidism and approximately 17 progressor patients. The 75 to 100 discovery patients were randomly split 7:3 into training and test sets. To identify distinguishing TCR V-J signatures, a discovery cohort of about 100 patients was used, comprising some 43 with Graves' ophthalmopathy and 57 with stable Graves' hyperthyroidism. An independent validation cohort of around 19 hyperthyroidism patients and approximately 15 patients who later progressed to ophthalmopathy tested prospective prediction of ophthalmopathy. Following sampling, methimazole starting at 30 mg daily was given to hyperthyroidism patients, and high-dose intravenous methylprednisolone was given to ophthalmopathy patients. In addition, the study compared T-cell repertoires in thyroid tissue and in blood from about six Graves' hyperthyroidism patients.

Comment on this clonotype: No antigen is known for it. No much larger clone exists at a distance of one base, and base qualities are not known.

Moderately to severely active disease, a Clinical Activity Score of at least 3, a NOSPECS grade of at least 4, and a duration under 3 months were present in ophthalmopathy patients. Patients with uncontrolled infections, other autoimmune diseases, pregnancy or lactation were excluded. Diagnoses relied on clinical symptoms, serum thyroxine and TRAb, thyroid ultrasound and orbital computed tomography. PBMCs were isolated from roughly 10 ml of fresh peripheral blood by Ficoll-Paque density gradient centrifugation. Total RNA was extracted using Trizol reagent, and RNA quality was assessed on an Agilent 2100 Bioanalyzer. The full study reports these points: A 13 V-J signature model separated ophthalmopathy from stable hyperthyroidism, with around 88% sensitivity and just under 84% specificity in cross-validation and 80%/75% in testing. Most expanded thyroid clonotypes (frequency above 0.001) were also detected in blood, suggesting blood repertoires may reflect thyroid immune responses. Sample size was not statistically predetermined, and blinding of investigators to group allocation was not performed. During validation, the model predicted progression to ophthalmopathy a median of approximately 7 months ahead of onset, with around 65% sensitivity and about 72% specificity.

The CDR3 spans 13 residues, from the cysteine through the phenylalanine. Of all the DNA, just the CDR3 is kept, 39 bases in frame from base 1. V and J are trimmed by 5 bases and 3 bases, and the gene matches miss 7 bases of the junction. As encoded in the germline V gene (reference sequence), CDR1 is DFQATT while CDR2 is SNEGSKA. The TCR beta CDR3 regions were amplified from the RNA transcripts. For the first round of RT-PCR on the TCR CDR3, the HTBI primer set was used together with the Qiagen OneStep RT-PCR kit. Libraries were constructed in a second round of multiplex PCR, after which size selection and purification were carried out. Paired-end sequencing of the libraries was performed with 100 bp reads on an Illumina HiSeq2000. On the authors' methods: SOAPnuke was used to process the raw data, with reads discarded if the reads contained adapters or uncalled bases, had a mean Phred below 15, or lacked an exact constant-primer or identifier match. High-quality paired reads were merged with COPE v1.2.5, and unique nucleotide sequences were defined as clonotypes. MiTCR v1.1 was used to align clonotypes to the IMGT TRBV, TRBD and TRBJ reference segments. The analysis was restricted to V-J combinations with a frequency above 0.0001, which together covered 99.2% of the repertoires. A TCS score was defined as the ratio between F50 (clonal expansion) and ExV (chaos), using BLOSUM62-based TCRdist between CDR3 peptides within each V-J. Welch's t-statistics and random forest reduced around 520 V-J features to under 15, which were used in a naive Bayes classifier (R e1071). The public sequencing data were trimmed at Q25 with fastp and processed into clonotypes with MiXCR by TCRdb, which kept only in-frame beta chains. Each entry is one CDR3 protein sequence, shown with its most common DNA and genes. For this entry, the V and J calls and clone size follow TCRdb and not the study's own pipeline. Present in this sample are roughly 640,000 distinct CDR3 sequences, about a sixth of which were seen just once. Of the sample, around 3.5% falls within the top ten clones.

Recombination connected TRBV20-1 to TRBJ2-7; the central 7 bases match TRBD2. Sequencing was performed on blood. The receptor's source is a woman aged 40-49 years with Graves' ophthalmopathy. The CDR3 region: CSAYPRGSYEQYF. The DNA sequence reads TGCAGTGCTTACCCCCGCGGGAGCTACGAGCAGTACTTC.